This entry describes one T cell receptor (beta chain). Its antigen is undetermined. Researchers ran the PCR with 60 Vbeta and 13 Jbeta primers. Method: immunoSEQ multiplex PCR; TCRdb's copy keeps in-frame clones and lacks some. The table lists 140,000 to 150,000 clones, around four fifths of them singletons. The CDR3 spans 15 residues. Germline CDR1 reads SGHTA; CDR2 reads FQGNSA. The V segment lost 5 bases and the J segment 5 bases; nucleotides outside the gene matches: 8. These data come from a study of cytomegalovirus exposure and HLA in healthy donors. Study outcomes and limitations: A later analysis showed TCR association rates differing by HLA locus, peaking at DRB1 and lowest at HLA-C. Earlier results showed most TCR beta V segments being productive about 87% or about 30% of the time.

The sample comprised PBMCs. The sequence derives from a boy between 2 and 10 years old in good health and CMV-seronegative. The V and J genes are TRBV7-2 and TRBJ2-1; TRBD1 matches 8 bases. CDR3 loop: CASSGQGKSHNEQFF. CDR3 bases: TGTGCCAGCAGCGGACAGGGTAAATCGCACAATGAGCAGTTCTTC.